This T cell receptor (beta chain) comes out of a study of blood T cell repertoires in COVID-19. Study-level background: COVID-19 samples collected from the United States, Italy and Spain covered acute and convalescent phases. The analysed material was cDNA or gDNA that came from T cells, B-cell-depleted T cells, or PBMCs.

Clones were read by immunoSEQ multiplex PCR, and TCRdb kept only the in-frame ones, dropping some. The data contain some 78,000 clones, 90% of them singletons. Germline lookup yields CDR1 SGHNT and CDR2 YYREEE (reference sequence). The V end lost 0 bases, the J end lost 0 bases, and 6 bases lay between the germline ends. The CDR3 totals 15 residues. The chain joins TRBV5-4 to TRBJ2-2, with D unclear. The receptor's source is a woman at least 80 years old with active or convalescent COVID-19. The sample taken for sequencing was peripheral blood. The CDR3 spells CASSLELANTGELFF. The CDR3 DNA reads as TGTGCCAGCAGCTTGGAGCTAGCGAACACCGGGGAGCTGTTTTTT.